Listed here are 22 T cell receptor beta chains from one sample, sequenced in a study of siplizumab effects on memory and regulatory T cells. The data were produced by immunoSEQ multiplex PCR, yet TCRdb's version contains in-frame clones alone and is incomplete. The table includes some 100,000 clones, 80% to 95% detected once. Sequencing used CD4+ T cells sorted from blood. These receptors all stem from a human donor in good health. Some clones in this sample may be carry-over from other donors' samples.

The V call is TRBV2, the J call TRBJ2-5, with TRBD1 matching 8 bases. Germline V gene lookup returns CDR1 SNHLY and CDR2 FYNNEI. J gave up 4 bases and V 7 bases, and 11 bases lay outside the gene matches. CDR3 size: 15 residues. CDR3 sequence (DNA): TGTGCCAGCACTCGCCGGGGGCAGGGGGCAGAGACCCAGTACTTC. Protein: CASTRRGQGAETQYF. Filled out from reference TRBV2 and TRBJ2-5, the complete variable domain reads EPEVTQTPSHQVTQMGQEVILRCVPISNHLYFYWYRQILGQKVEFLVSFYNNEISEKSEIFDDQFSVERPDGSNFTLKIRSTKLEDSAMYFCASTRRGQGAETQYFGPGTRLLVL.

V is TRBV5-4 and J is TRBJ1-1; D not certain. Looked up from germline, CDR1 is SGHNT and CDR2 is YYREEE (reference sequence). CDR3 size: 13 residues. V was trimmed by 0 bases and J by 6 bases, leaving 9 bases between them. The CDR3, as DNA: TGTGCCAGCAGCTTGGGGACTTACCCTGAAGCTTTCTTT. Its protein product is CASSLGTYPEAFF.

The V and J genes are TRBV6-6 and TRBJ1-5; D possibly corresponds to TRBD1 (5 bases). Germline CDR1 is MNHNY and CDR2 is SVGAGI (reference sequence). There are 14 residues in the CDR3. Trimming removed 2 bases from V and 7 bases from J, with 12 bases in between. The CDR3: CASSYAGERQPQHF. Written as DNA, the CDR3 is TGTGCCAGCAGTTACGCGGGGGAACGACAGCCCCAGCATTTT.

The chain is built from TRBV19 and TRBJ2-1, with 7 bases that match TRBD2. This CDR3 spans 17 amino acids. CDR1 and CDR2 (germline): LNHDA, SQIVND (reference sequence). Unmatched junction bases numbered 16, after V lost 5 bases and J lost 6 bases. This CDR3 reads CASSSSGTWGIGNEQFF. The CDR3, as DNA: TGTGCCAGTAGTTCCAGCGGGACCTGGGGAATAGGCAATGAGCAGTTCTTC.

This sequence joins TRBV6-1 and TRBJ1-1; D uncertain. Germline V CDR1 and CDR2: MNHNS, SASEGT. The CDR3 has 15 amino acids. Trimming removed 2 bases from V and 0 bases from J, with 10 bases in between. This chain's CDR3 is CASSEQVWVNTEAFF. The CDR3 DNA reads TGTGCCAGCAGTGAACAAGTCTGGGTGAACACTGAAGCTTTCTTT.

V gene TRBV6-6 combines with J gene TRBJ1-1, with D possibly TRBD1 on 6 matching bases. Germline V gene lookup returns CDR1 MNHNY and CDR2 SVGAGI (reference sequence). CDR3 length: 16 amino acids. The V and J ends lost 3 bases and 0 bases respectively, with 14 bases between them. For the CDR3, the DNA is TGTGCCAGCAGTTATCCGCAGGGGTCAATGAACACTGAAGCTTTCTTT. It codes for CASSYPQGSMNTEAFF.

The chain couples TRBV7-3 to TRBJ2-1; 11 bases align to TRBD1. Per the germline V gene, CDR1 is SGHTA and CDR2 is FQGTGA. V was pared by 5 bases and J by 6 bases, with 6 bases of the junction left unmatched. This CDR3 is built from 15 residues. CDR3 region: CASSPGTGGLNEQFF. CDR3 in DNA: TGTGCCAGCAGCCCCGGGACAGGGGGGCTCAATGAGCAGTTCTTC.

The chain employs TRBV5-6 and TRBJ2-5; 7 bases fit TRBD1. The CDR3 contains 15 residues. V lost 4 bases, J lost 5 bases, and 11 bases stayed unmatched. CDR1 SGHDT and CDR2 YYEEEE come from the germline V gene. The CDR3 here is CASSLKTGIGETQYF. The DNA of the CDR3 is TGTGCCAGCAGCCTAAAGACAGGGATCGGTGAGACCCAGTACTTC. Supplemented by reference TRBV5-6 and TRBJ2-5, the full variable domain reads DAGVTQSPTHLIKTRGQQVTLRCSPKSGHDTVSWYQQALGQGPQFIFQYYEEEERQRGNFPDRFSGHQFPNYSSELNVNALLLGDSALYLCASSLKTGIGETQYFGPGTRLLVL.

The V and J genes are TRBV7-9 and TRBJ2-2, with 9 bases matching TRBD1. The CDR3 sequence is 14 residues long. The V gene end was trimmed by 5 bases and the J gene end by 6 bases; junction bases not matched to a gene: 4. Germline V gene lookup returns CDR1 SEHNR and CDR2 FQNEAQ (reference sequence). The CDR3 bases are TGTGCCAGCAGCCAACAGGGGGCAGCCGGGGAGCTGTTTTTT. Protein product: CASSQQGAAGELFF.

The chain is built from TRBV7-2 and TRBJ2-1; D gene unclear. CDR1 SGHTA and CDR2 FQGNSA come from the germline V gene. The CDR3 totals 13 residues. V was shortened by 1 base and J by 5 bases, with 6 bases between the two germline ends. CDR3 region: CASSLVRNNEQFF. The CDR3 DNA reads as TGTGCCAGCAGCTTAGTTCGAAACAATGAGCAGTTCTTC.

V and J are TRBV11-2 and TRBJ1-1; D ambiguous. Germline loops: CDR1 SGHAT, CDR2 FQNNGV. The CDR3 runs to 14 residues. The ends were cut back, 3 bases at V and 0 bases at J, with 8 bases in the middle. This CDR3 reads CASSFGMLNTEAFF. The CDR3 DNA follows: TGTGCCAGCAGCTTCGGGATGTTGAACACTGAAGCTTTCTTT.

CDR3 in DNA: TGTGCCAGCAGTGAATTGGGGACCGTATACGAGCAGTACTTC. Encoded protein: CASSELGTVYEQYF. The chain carries TRBV2 and TRBJ2-7, with D perhaps assigned TRBD1 or TRBD2 (5 bases each). Germline CDR1 SNHLY, CDR2 FYNNEI. V was clipped by 2 bases and J by 4 bases, with 12 bases between them. The CDR3 extends over 14 amino acids.

This sequence joins TRBV7-6 and TRBJ2-2; TRBD2 agrees at 7 bases. This CDR3 comprises 16 residues. The V gene's germline CDR1 is SGHVS and CDR2 FNYEAQ. The V gene end was trimmed by 1 base and the J gene end by 7 bases; junction bases not matched to a gene: 9. Written as DNA, the CDR3 is TGTGCCAGCAGCTTAGGTCCGGCGGGAGCGGGCGGGGAGCTGTTTTTT. Amino acid sequence: CASSLGPAGAGGELFF.

This clone was counted a single time. In DNA, the CDR3 is TGTGCCAGCAGGGGCGGGACTAGCGGAATAGACTACGAGCAGTACTTC. It specifies CASRGGTSGIDYEQYF. This sequence joins TRBV28 and TRBJ2-7; 11 positions agree with TRBD2. The CDR3 contains 16 residues. Germline V gene sequence: CDR1 MDHEN, CDR2 SYDVKM. The V and J ends lost 6 bases and 3 bases, in that order; junction bases with no gene match: 10.

V gene TRBV10-3 combines with J gene TRBJ1-4; 8 bases line up with TRBD1. V lost 2 bases to trimming and J lost 8 bases; unmatched junction nucleotides: 10. Looked up from germline, CDR1 is ENHRY and CDR2 is SYGVKD. This CDR3 contains 16 residues. DNA of the CDR3: TGTGCCATCAGTGAGACCACCGGGACAGGAGGAGAAAAACTGTTTTTT. Protein sequence: CAISETTGTGGEKLFF.

The chain uses TRBV2 and TRBJ1-3, with D unresolved. V lost 6 bases to trimming and J lost 0 bases, with 6 bases between them. Germline V gives CDR1 SNHLY, CDR2 FYNNEI. This CDR3 contains 13 residues. The CDR3 region is CASRPDSGNTIYF. Here the CDR3 DNA reads TGTGCCAGCAGACCAGACTCTGGAAACACCATATATTTT.

The CDR3 here is CASSSGLAGEGQYF. As DNA, the CDR3 is TGTGCCAGCAGCTCAGGACTAGCGGGAGAGGGCCAGTACTTC. The chain uses TRBV28 and TRBJ2-5, with TRBD2 matching 13 bases. Germline CDR1 is MDHEN and CDR2 is SYDVKM. CDR3 length: 14 residues. V shed 6 bases, J shed 10 bases, and the junction held 8 bases outside the gene matches.

V usage is TRBV30 and J usage is TRBJ1-1; D gene ambiguous. Germline CDR1 and CDR2: GTSNPN and SVGIG (reference sequence). The CDR3 contains 15 residues. V lost 0 bases and J 0 bases, leaving 11 bases between the germline ends. In DNA form, the CDR3 reads TGTGCCTGGAGTGTATTAGGCAGCCTGAACACTGAAGCTTTCTTT. Amino acids: CAWSVLGSLNTEAFF.

The V call is TRBV19, the J call TRBJ1-1, with D unclear. The germline gives CDR1 LNHDA, CDR2 SQIVND (reference sequence). V gave up 4 bases and J gave up 6 bases, with 21 bases separating them. This CDR3 has 16 amino acids. The CDR3 DNA reads as TGTGCCAGTAGTAAGTGGACCCAGGAGGGTCGCTCTGAAGCTTTCTTT. The encoded protein is CASSKWTQEGRSEAFF.

The CDR3 reads CASSSKPWLSPQYF. In DNA form, the CDR3 reads TGTGCCAGCAGCTCGAAACCGTGGTTATCGCCGCAGTACTTC. The chain links TRBV7-9 to TRBJ2-7; no clear D gene. The CDR3 sequence is 14 residues long. Trimming took 4 bases from V and 9 from J, leaving 19 bases between them. Germline CDR1 reads SEHNR; CDR2 reads FQNEAQ (reference sequence).

In its sample, this clone was seen a few times. This sequence joins TRBV7-9 and TRBJ1-4; D perhaps matches TRBD1 (6 bases). Germline values: CDR1 SEHNR, CDR2 FQNEAQ (reference sequence). Trimming shortened V by 2 bases and J by 4 bases, and 8 bases separated the two germline ends. The CDR3 has 14 residues. Here the CDR3 DNA reads TGTGCCAGCAGCTTAACAGGGCTTAATGAAAAACTGTTTTTT. Translated: CASSLTGLNEKLFF.

Written as DNA, the CDR3 is TGTGCCAGCAGCTTGATGGACAGTCCAGAGCAGTACTTC. It yields the protein CASSLMDSPEQYF. This sequence joins TRBV5-6 and TRBJ2-7, with D tentatively TRBD1 (6 bases). CDR1 and CDR2 (germline): SGHDT, YYEEEE. Trimming stripped 1 base from V and 7 bases from J, with 12 bases between. The CDR3 is 13 residues long.